Shown below are 7 T cell receptor beta chains from a single sample sequenced in a study of blood T cell repertoires in COVID-19. Measured with immunoSEQ multiplex PCR; TCRdb has only the in-frame clones, and not every one. The sample holds 77,000 or so clones, around 90% seen once. The source material was peripheral blood. All receptors come from a man in his forties or fifties with active COVID-19.

This sequence joins TRBV10-2 and TRBJ2-7; TRBD2 agrees at 13 bases. CDR1 WSHSY and CDR2 SAAADI come from the germline V gene. CDR3 length: 17 amino acids. V was pared by 6 bases and J by 3 bases, with 11 bases of the junction left unmatched. The CDR3 DNA is TGCGCCAGCAGCCGGACTAGCGGGAGACCCCACTACTACGAGCAGTACTTC. Its translation is CASSRTSGRPHYYEQYF.

The chain couples TRBV13 to TRBJ2-7; possibly TRBD2 for D (5 bases). This CDR3 has 13 residues. The V gene lost 4 bases and the J gene lost 7 bases, with 14 bases spanning the gap. The germline CDR1 and CDR2 sequences are PRHDT and FYEKMQ (reference sequence). The CDR3 protein is CASSSNLGGEQYF. Written as DNA, the CDR3 is TGTGCCAGCAGCTCCAATCTAGGAGGTGAGCAGTACTTC.

This chain connects TRBV12-3 or TRBV12-4 to TRBJ1-6, with unresolved D. The CDR3 sequence is 13 residues long. V was trimmed by 7 bases and J by 6 bases, leaving 10 bases between them. CDR3 sequence (DNA): TGTGCCAGCACCCAGTCGCTTAATTCACCCCTCCACTTT. Translation: CASTQSLNSPLHF.

This chain connects TRBV4-3 to TRBJ2-7; 10 bases are shared with TRBD2. V shed 1 base and J 2 bases; nucleotides not matched to a gene: 2. Germline loops: CDR1 LGHNA, CDR2 YSLEER. This CDR3 spans 15 amino acids. CDR3 sequence: CASSQGTSGAYEQYF. CDR3 coding DNA: TGCGCCAGCAGCCAAGGTACTAGCGGGGCCTACGAGCAGTACTTC.

The chain joins TRBV4-1 to TRBJ2-2; 9 bases are shared with TRBD1. The CDR3 runs to 22 residues. V was clipped by 0 bases and J by 2 bases; unmatched bases: 19. Germline values: CDR1 MGHRA, CDR2 YSYEKL. CDR3 sequence: CASSQDKSWDIRDRVNTGELFF. CDR3 sequence (DNA): TGCGCCAGCAGCCAAGATAAAAGTTGGGACATACGGGACAGGGTTAACACCGGGGAGCTGTTTTTT.

This clone was seen more than once but under ten times. The V call is TRBV30, the J call TRBJ1-5; TRBD1 aligns across 8 bases. V shed 2 bases and J 6 bases; nucleotides not matched to a gene: 9. This CDR3 region has 15 residues. Per the germline V gene, CDR1 is GTSNPN and CDR2 is SVGIG (reference sequence). The CDR3 DNA sequence: TGTGCCTGGAGTATGGGGCAGGGGGCATTTCAGCCCCAGCATTTT. Its translation: CAWSMGQGAFQPQHF.

V gene TRBV3-1 (or the pseudogene TRBV3-2) combines with J gene TRBJ2-5; 7 bases line up with TRBD1. This CDR3 spans 16 amino acids. J gave up 2 bases and V 0 bases, and 6 bases lay outside the gene matches. Germline values: CDR1 LGHDT, CDR2 YNNKEL (reference sequence). The CDR3 is CASSQDETGDQETQYF. The CDR3 nucleotides read TGTGCCAGCAGCCAAGATGAAACAGGGGATCAAGAGACCCAGTACTTC.